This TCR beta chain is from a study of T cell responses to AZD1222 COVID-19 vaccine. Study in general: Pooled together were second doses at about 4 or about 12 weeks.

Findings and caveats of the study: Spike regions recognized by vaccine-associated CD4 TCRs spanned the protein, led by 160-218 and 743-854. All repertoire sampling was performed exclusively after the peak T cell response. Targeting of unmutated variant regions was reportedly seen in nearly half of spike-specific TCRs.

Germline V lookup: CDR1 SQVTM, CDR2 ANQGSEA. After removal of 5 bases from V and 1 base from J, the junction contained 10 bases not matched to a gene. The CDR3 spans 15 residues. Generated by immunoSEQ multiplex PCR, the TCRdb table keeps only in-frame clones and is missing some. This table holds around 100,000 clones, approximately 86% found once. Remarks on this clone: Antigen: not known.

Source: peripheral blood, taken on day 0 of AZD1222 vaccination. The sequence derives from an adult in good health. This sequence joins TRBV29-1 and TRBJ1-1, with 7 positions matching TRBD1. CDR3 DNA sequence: TGCAGCGTTTTGAGGGGGCTGAGGGGGAACACTGAAGCTTTCTTT. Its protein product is CSVLRGLRGNTEAFF.